The clone carrying this T cell receptor beta chain was seen more than once but under ten times. Its target is not known. Sequence at one end of the junction differs from germline and may be a read error. The data are from a study of blood T cells in healthy people across ages. Whole-study findings and limits: Changes seen in expanded clonotypes were possibly confounded by donor CMV status left unknown.

The CDR3 has 14 amino acids. The germline gives CDR1 SGHRS, CDR2 YFSETQ. A second roughly 6 to 12 cycle PCR used barcoded and J-beta primers. MiXCR, applied by TCRdb to the 5' RACE reads, yields one record per CDR3 protein. This sample has 1.8 million or so distinct CDR3 sequences, with approximately 40% found just once. The clonotype comes from a human donor in good health. The chain employs TRBV5-1 and TRBJ2-5, with D possibly TRBD1 on 5 matching bases. Sequenced sample: blood. The CDR3 DNA reads as TGCGCCAGCAGCATCAGGGTCCGAGGAGAGGCCCAGTACTTC. It specifies CASSIRVRGEAQYF.